What follows are 27 T cell receptor beta chains derived from one specimen sequenced in a study of technical replicates of blood from several donors. Clones were read by immunoSEQ multiplex PCR, and TCRdb kept only the in-frame ones, dropping some. The profile shows nearly 80,000 clones, around 90% of them singletons. The sequenced sample was T cells isolated from PBMCs. The receptors were gathered from a human donor in good health.

This chain links TRBV2 with TRBJ2-7, with D maybe TRBD1 (5 bases). The V gene's germline CDR1 is SNHLY and CDR2 FYNNEI. The CDR3 contains 15 residues. Trimming took 8 bases from V and 6 from J, leaving 23 bases between them. CDR3: CASSALSGRVSEQYF. As DNA, the CDR3 is TGTGCCAGCTCTGCCCTGAGTGGCAGGGTTAGCGAGCAGTACTTC.

The chain combines TRBV5-1 with TRBJ2-3, with D perhaps matching TRBD1 (6 bases). The CDR3 runs to 15 residues. V was shortened by 4 bases and J by 6 bases, with 18 bases between the two germline ends. Germline CDR1 SGHRS, CDR2 YFSETQ. CDR3 loop: CASSPKTGQGDTQYF. The CDR3 DNA is TGCGCCAGCAGCCCGAAGACAGGCCAGGGGGATACGCAGTATTTT.

V usage is TRBV7-9 and J usage is TRBJ2-1; 9 nucleotides match TRBD2. V was pared by 1 base and J by 6 bases, with 4 bases of the junction left unmatched. The CDR3 sequence is 15 residues long. The V gene's germline CDR1 is SEHNR and CDR2 FQNEAQ (reference sequence). DNA for the CDR3: TGTGCCAGCAGCTTAGTGGTAGCGGGGGCCAATGAGCAGTTCTTC. This encodes CASSLVVAGANEQFF.

This clone was observed a single time. V usage is TRBV7-6 and J usage is TRBJ2-1; weak D call: TRBD2 (5 bases). Germline loops: CDR1 SGHVS, CDR2 FNYEAQ. The CDR3 is made up of 14 amino acids. Between the trimmed V and J ends, which lost 3 bases and 3 bases, there was a span of 9 bases. Here the CDR3 reads CASSFLADYNEQFF. The CDR3 region has the DNA TGTGCCAGCAGCTTCCTAGCCGACTACAATGAGCAGTTCTTC.

The chain carries TRBV4-2 and TRBJ2-7; no definite D call. V was shortened by 3 bases and J by 7 bases, with 10 bases between the two germline ends. Germline V gene sequence: CDR1 LGHNA, CDR2 YNFKEQ. The CDR3 spans 12 residues. The CDR3 region is CASSHPLGEQYF. The DNA of the CDR3 is TGTGCCAGCAGCCATCCCCTCGGGGAGCAGTACTTC.

This chain connects TRBV9 to TRBJ2-7; a possible D gene is TRBD1 (5 bases). This CDR3 is 12 amino acids long. V lost 4 bases and J lost 5, with 10 bases in between. Germline CDR1 is SGDLS and CDR2 is YYNGEE. For the CDR3, the DNA is TGTGCCAGCAGCTTTCAGGGCGACGAGCAGTACTTC. It yields the protein CASSFQGDEQYF.

The sample holds a few counts of this clone. The rearrangement uses TRBV23-1 and TRBJ1-5, with D possibly TRBD1 on 5 matching bases. TRBV23-1 is treated as an ORF (open reading frame) with a function not yet certain. Trimming pared 6 bases from V and 7 bases from J, leaving 13 bases between. This CDR3 contains 13 residues. The CDR3 DNA reads TGCGCCAGCAGGCCAATCTGGGGCCAGCCCCAGCATTTT. Its protein is CASRPIWGQPQHF.

J is TRBJ1-2 and V is TRBV6-1, with 10 bases that match TRBD1. The V gene's germline CDR1 is MNHNS and CDR2 SASEGT. Trimming cost V 3 bases and J 5 bases; bases outside gene matches: 12. The CDR3 runs 17 residues. The CDR3 DNA sequence: TGTGCCAGCAGTGAGATTGAACACCGGGACAGGGGATATGGCTACACCTTC. Its protein is CASSEIEHRDRGYGYTF.

The V call is TRBV11-2, the J call TRBJ2-5; D gene ambiguous. The CDR3 runs to 12 residues. Germline V gene lookup returns CDR1 SGHAT and CDR2 FQNNGV. Deletions cut 1 base from V and 4 bases from J, with 4 bases between. The CDR3 sequence: CASSLGRETQYF. The CDR3 nucleotides are TGTGCCAGCAGCTTAGGTAGAGAGACCCAGTACTTC.

The chain joins TRBV4-1 to TRBJ2-5, with TRBD2 identical over 8 bases. Germline V lookup: CDR1 MGHRA, CDR2 YSYEKL. J gave up 5 bases and V 2 bases, and 4 bases lay outside the gene matches. The CDR3 has 14 residues. The chain's CDR3 is CASSQREGRETQYF. Written as DNA, the CDR3 is TGCGCCAGCAGCCAACGGGAGGGCAGGGAGACCCAGTACTTC.

Comments on this clone: Germline is not matched at one junction end, which may reflect a read error. The chain has TRBV15 and TRBJ2-7; D perhaps matches TRBD1 (6 bases). The CDR3 spans 15 residues. The V gene's germline CDR1 is LNHNV and CDR2 YYDKDF (reference sequence). In DNA, the CDR3 is TGTGCCACCAGCAGAGAAGGCAGGGGCTCCCACGAGCAGTACTTC. Encoded protein: CATSREGRGSHEQYF.

This chain links TRBV27 with TRBJ2-1, with 9 positions matching TRBD2. Unmatched junction bases numbered 7, after V lost 2 bases and J lost 8 bases. In germline, CDR1 is MNHEY, CDR2 SMNVEV (reference sequence). This CDR3 has 15 amino acids. For the CDR3, the DNA is TGTGCCAGCAGTTTAAGCGCTAGCGGGATCCATGAGCAGTTCTTC. It specifies CASSLSASGIHEQFF.

The chain combines TRBV6-1 with TRBJ2-1; TRBD2 might be the D (5 bases). CDR1 is MNHNS, CDR2 SASEGT, per germline. The CDR3 is 13 residues long. V lost 8 bases and J lost 7, with 15 bases in between. CDR3 in amino acids: CASGLLGANEQFF. The CDR3 DNA reads TGTGCCAGCGGTTTACTGGGAGCGAATGAGCAGTTCTTC.

This clone occurred once. The J gene is TRBJ1-1, the V gene TRBV7-3, with D possibly TRBD1 on 5 matching bases. The CDR3 loop spans 13 amino acids. V lost 5 bases and J lost 2, with 9 bases in between. Per the germline V gene, CDR1 is SGHTA and CDR2 is FQGTGA. The CDR3 loop reads CASSDRANTEAFF. The CDR3 region has the DNA TGTGCCAGCAGCGACAGAGCCAACACTGAAGCTTTCTTT.

This clone appeared once. This chain uses TRBV29-1 with TRBJ2-2, with 9 positions matching TRBD1. CDR1 and CDR2 from the germline V gene are SQVTM and ANQGSEA. CDR3 size: 16 residues. The ends lost 7 bases at V and 4 bases at J; junction bases unmatched: 13. CDR3 amino acids: CSATGGGSRITGELFF. The DNA for the CDR3 is TGCAGCGCAACAGGGGGCGGGAGTCGGATCACCGGGGAGCTGTTTTTT.

The CDR3 protein is CAWEMNTEAFF. The CDR3 nucleotides read TGTGCCTGGGAGATGAACACTGAAGCTTTCTTT. This chain uses TRBV30 with TRBJ1-1, with D unclear. This CDR3 is built from 11 residues. The V gene's germline CDR1 is GTSNPN and CDR2 SVGIG (reference sequence). V gave up 5 bases and J gave up 0 bases, with 4 bases separating them.

The rearrangement links TRBV7-3 to TRBJ1-2; D is possibly TRBD1 (6 bases). Trimming removed 1 base from V and 3 bases from J, with 12 bases in between. CDR1 is SGHTA and CDR2 is FQGTGA in the germline V gene. The length of the CDR3 is 15 residues. The CDR3 DNA sequence: TGTGCCAGCAGCTTAAGTTGGGACACAGACTATGGCTACACCTTC. It encodes CASSLSWDTDYGYTF.

The rearrangement links TRBV9 to TRBJ2-1; 10 positions agree with TRBD2. The ends lost 4 bases at V and 4 bases at J; junction bases unmatched: 5. Per the germline V gene, CDR1 is SGDLS and CDR2 is YYNGEE. There are 15 residues in the CDR3. This CDR3 is CASSPSGRAYNEQFF. For the CDR3, the DNA is TGTGCCAGCAGCCCGAGCGGGAGGGCTTACAATGAGCAGTTCTTC.

The chain joins TRBV10-2 to TRBJ2-1; D might be TRBD2 (5 bases). Germline values: CDR1 WSHSY, CDR2 SAAADI. The V end lost 0 bases, the J end lost 0 bases, and 6 bases lay between the germline ends. The CDR3 extends over 15 amino acids. The CDR3 protein is CASSESGSSYNEQFF. CDR3 nucleotides: TGCGCCAGCAGTGAGTCAGGGAGCTCCTACAATGAGCAGTTCTTC.

The chain combines TRBV18 with TRBJ1-1; D unclear. The germline V and J ends were trimmed by 5 bases and 4 bases, with 17 bases remaining between them. The CDR3 spans 15 residues. Germline CDR1 and CDR2: KGHSH and LQKENI. This CDR3 is CASSSSREVGTEAFF. CDR3 nucleotide sequence: TGTGCCAGCTCATCCTCTCGGGAGGTAGGCACTGAAGCTTTCTTT.

V and J are TRBV28 and TRBJ2-2; TRBD2 is a possible D gene (5 bases). The germline V gene has CDR1 MDHEN and CDR2 SYDVKM. The CDR3 has 13 residues. V was clipped by 9 bases and J by 1 base, with 9 bases between them. The CDR3 sequence: CASKTRNTGELFF. The CDR3 nucleotides are TGTGCCAGTAAAACTAGGAACACCGGGGAGCTGTTTTTT.

This chain links TRBV13 with TRBJ1-5; D is ambiguous. Trimming removed 0 bases at V and 4 bases at J, with 10 bases between. CDR3 length equals 15 residues. CDR1 is PRHDT, CDR2 FYEKMQ, per germline (reference sequence). The DNA for the CDR3 is TGTGCCAGCAGCTTAGGGAACAGACTAAATCAGCCCCAGCATTTT. Protein sequence: CASSLGNRLNQPQHF.

The chain links TRBV7-9 to TRBJ1-2; 7 nucleotides line up with TRBD1. There are 15 residues in the CDR3. Losses at the gene ends were 3 bases for V and 6 bases for J; bases not matched to a gene: 10. Germline CDR1 reads SEHNR; CDR2 reads FQNEAQ (reference sequence). The CDR3 region is CASSLGPLQGHGYTF. As DNA, the CDR3 is TGTGCCAGCAGCTTGGGTCCTTTACAGGGGCATGGCTACACCTTC.

This clone showed up just a few times. DNA for the CDR3: TGTGCCAGCAGCCAAGATCGTTGGGGACTAGCGTTCACCGGGGAGCTGTTTTTT. Translated, it gives CASSQDRWGLAFTGELFF. The V call is TRBV14, the J call TRBJ2-2; TRBD2 matches at 10 bases. Unmatched junction bases numbered 8, after V lost 0 bases and J lost 4 bases. The CDR3 extends over 18 amino acids. Germline V gene data show CDR1 as SGHDN and CDR2 as FVKESK.

J is TRBJ2-3 and V is TRBV5-1; TRBD2 agrees at 10 bases. The CDR3 covers 19 residues. The germline CDR1 and CDR2 sequences are SGHRS and YFSETQ. The ends lost 0 bases at V and 5 bases at J; junction bases unmatched: 15. The chain's CDR3 is CASSLANRGLGTSEDTQYF. In DNA, the CDR3 is TGCGCCAGCAGCTTGGCAAACAGGGGTTTAGGGACTAGCGAAGATACGCAGTATTTT.

The chain links TRBV30 to TRBJ2-1, with TRBD2 as a possible D gene (6 bases). Germline V gene lookup returns CDR1 GTSNPN and CDR2 SVGIG (reference sequence). The ends were cut back, 4 bases at V and 6 bases at J, with 10 bases in the middle. The CDR3 loop spans 12 amino acids. The CDR3 nucleotides read TGTGCCTGGACGGGGGTACCCAATGAGCAGTTCTTC. As protein: CAWTGVPNEQFF.

V and J are TRBV15 and TRBJ2-7; tentative D call: TRBD2 (5 bases). The CDR3 has 13 residues. The V and J ends lost 3 bases and 5 bases respectively, with 11 bases between them. The germline gives CDR1 LNHNV, CDR2 YYDKDF (reference sequence). The CDR3 DNA sequence: TGTGCCACCAGCAGGGAGGAGCCCAACGAGCAGTACTTC. Protein product: CATSREEPNEQYF.